One and the same sample provided the 6 T cell receptor beta chains below, sequenced in a study of shared clonotypes between healthy human individuals (dated by TCRdb to between 2020 and 2021). To prepare the library, the immunoSEQ multiplex PCR assay was applied. The table was pulled from immuneACCESS by TCRdb, which kept in-frame rearrangements only. Such tables lose some clones; where checked, under half of the loss comes from unresolved V genes, and the rest has no known cause. The sample records approximately 2.1 million clones, 80% to 95% of which are singletons. Approximately 0.4% of the sample is held by the ten biggest clonotypes. Input material: naive CD4+ T cells from PBMCs. The cell subset or site label here, explained by the study, means: CD45RA+ positively selected. These receptors all stem from a man between 18 and 35 years old in good health. Some clones in this sample may be carry-over from other donors' samples.

J is TRBJ2-7 and V is TRBV4-1; 12 bases are a match to TRBD2. Germline assignment: CDR1 MGHRA and CDR2 YSYEKL. V gave up 4 bases and J gave up 2 bases; unmatched junction bases: 12. The CDR3 runs 18 residues. The CDR3 DNA follows: TGCGCCAGCAGCCCCACGGGACTAGCGGGCCCCTCACCCTACGAGCAGTACTTC. This translates into CASSPTGLAGPSPYEQYF.

The chain carries TRBV29-1 and TRBJ2-1; D may be TRBD1 (6 bases). From germline, CDR1 is SQVTM and CDR2 ANQGSEA. The germline V and J ends were trimmed by 3 bases and 7 bases, with 16 bases remaining between them. The CDR3 is 14 residues long. CDR3 nucleotide sequence: TGCAGCGTTGAGGTTCCGGGACACAAAAATGAGCAGTTCTTC. Translating gives CSVEVPGHKNEQFF.

The J gene is TRBJ2-7, the V gene TRBV6-6, with 15 bases aligning to TRBD2. Germline loops: CDR1 MNHNY, CDR2 SVGAGI (reference sequence). The length of the CDR3 is 15 residues. V lost 10 bases, J lost 12 bases, and 16 bases stayed unmatched. The CDR3 here is CATHSWTSGRARWYF. CDR3 in DNA: TGTGCCACCCATTCATGGACTAGCGGGAGGGCCCGATGGTACTTC.

The chain combines TRBV11-3 with TRBJ2-1; 8 bases line up with TRBD1. The V segment lost 3 bases and the J segment 7 bases; nucleotides outside the gene matches: 5. Germline V CDR1 and CDR2: SGHNT, YENEEA. The CDR3 has 14 residues. The DNA for the CDR3 is TGTGCCAGCAGCTTGGACAGGGAGAGGAATGAGCAGTTCTTC. Its translation: CASSLDRERNEQFF.

This rearrangement joins TRBV28 to TRBJ2-5; the D gene is possibly TRBD2 (5 bases). In germline, CDR1 is MDHEN, CDR2 SYDVKM. The CDR3 covers 14 residues. The V end lost 6 bases, the J end lost 3 bases, and 14 bases lay between the germline ends. Written as DNA, the CDR3 is TGTGCCAGCAGGAACTCACTAGGAAAAGAGACCCAGTACTTC. Translated, it gives CASRNSLGKETQYF.

In nucleotides, the CDR3 is TGTGCCAGCAGGCTCGGGACAAATTATCAGCCCCAGCATTTT. The encoded protein is CASRLGTNYQPQHF. The chain recombines TRBV28 with TRBJ1-5, with a weak D call TRBD1 (6 bases). The germline gives CDR1 MDHEN, CDR2 SYDVKM. The CDR3 consists of 14 residues. Trimming shortened V by 6 bases and J by 5 bases, and 14 bases separated the two germline ends.